This passage covers 10 T cell receptor beta chains from one sample sequenced in a study of blood T cell repertoires in COVID-19. Method: immunoSEQ multiplex PCR; TCRdb's copy keeps in-frame clones and lacks some. The sample carries about 50,000 clones, 90% recorded once. The sample was peripheral blood. These receptors came from an elderly woman with acute or convalescent COVID-19.

This clone showed up just once. The chain joins TRBV7-3 to TRBJ2-1; 7 bases line up with TRBD2. Germline V CDR1 and CDR2: SGHTA, FQGTGA. The V gene end was trimmed by 3 bases and the J gene end by 5 bases; junction bases not matched to a gene: 1. This CDR3 spans 13 amino acids. CDR3 in amino acids: CASSFGRDNEQFF. DNA of the CDR3: TGTGCCAGCAGCTTTGGGAGGGACAATGAGCAGTTCTTC.

V usage is TRBV19 and J usage is TRBJ1-4; no definite D call. The V end lost 4 bases, the J end lost 7 bases, and 16 bases lay between the germline ends. The CDR3 sequence is 15 residues long. The germline CDR1 and CDR2 sequences are LNHDA and SQIVND (reference sequence). CDR3 nucleotides: TGTGCCAGTAGTAAATCCCGGGGTCGGGCTGAAAAACTGTTTTTT. Its protein product is CASSKSRGRAEKLFF.

The rearrangement uses TRBV4-1 and TRBJ1-2, with unresolved D. V was cut by 0 bases and J by 1 base, with 12 bases left in between. The length of the CDR3 is 16 residues. From germline, CDR1 is MGHRA and CDR2 YSYEKL. This CDR3 reads CASSQESGIGNYGYTF. The CDR3 bases are TGCGCCAGCAGCCAAGAAAGCGGGATCGGTAACTATGGCTACACCTTC.

By sample share, this clone is medium-sized. Other DNA sequences in the sample encode the same CDR3. The chain carries TRBV2 and TRBJ1-6, with a tentative D call TRBD1 (5 bases). The CDR3 is 16 residues long. Germline CDR1 reads SNHLY; CDR2 reads FYNNEI. The V end was cut by 6 bases, the J end by 0 bases, with 12 bases between. CDR3 protein: CASSGQGSSYNSPLHF. Written as DNA, the CDR3 is TGTGCCAGCAGCGGGCAGGGTAGCTCCTATAATTCACCCCTCCACTTT.

The genes are TRBV29-1 and TRBJ2-3, with TRBD1 matching over 7 bases. The V gene's germline CDR1 is SQVTM and CDR2 ANQGSEA. The CDR3 covers 14 residues. Trimming removed 6 bases from V and 2 bases from J; junction bases left unmatched: 8. CDR3 protein: CSVSQGQNTDTQYF. DNA for the CDR3: TGCAGCGTGTCTCAGGGACAGAACACAGATACGCAGTATTTT.

The chain employs TRBV2 and TRBJ2-5; D is possibly TRBD1 (5 bases). The CDR3 is 14 residues long. The germline CDR1 and CDR2 sequences are SNHLY and FYNNEI. Deletions cut 7 bases from V and 0 bases from J, with 12 bases between. In DNA form, the CDR3 reads TGTGCCAGCAAGGACACCTTATACCAAGAGACCCAGTACTTC. Translated, it gives CASKDTLYQETQYF.

A few counts support this clone. This chain links TRBV7-9 with TRBJ1-1; TRBD1 aligns across 7 bases. This CDR3 is 16 amino acids long. The junction had 5 bases not matched to a gene; V was cut back by 0 bases and J by 1 base. CDR1 SEHNR and CDR2 FQNEAQ come from the germline V gene (reference sequence). The CDR3 loop is CASSLAGGRANTEAFF. The CDR3 DNA sequence: TGTGCCAGCAGCTTAGCAGGGGGCAGGGCGAACACTGAAGCTTTCTTT.

This clone has just a few counts. The rearrangement joins TRBV14 to TRBJ1-2, with unresolved D. This CDR3 spans 17 amino acids. Germline V gene lookup returns CDR1 SGHDN and CDR2 FVKESK. Trimming shortened V by 2 bases and J by 3 bases, and 19 bases separated the two germline ends. This chain's CDR3 is CASSQLGRGEAYYGYTF. The CDR3 DNA reads as TGTGCCAGCAGCCAACTAGGACGGGGAGAAGCCTACTATGGCTACACCTTC.

The chain is built from TRBV18 and TRBJ2-7; D remains ambiguous. Germline V CDR1 and CDR2: KGHSH, LQKENI. CDR3 length: 14 amino acids. Trimming stripped 3 bases from V and 7 bases from J, with 16 bases between. The CDR3 bases are TGTGCCAGCTCACCGTTCGACACCGATGGGGAGCAGTACTTC. Translating it yields CASSPFDTDGEQYF.

This clone came up a few times. The chain links TRBV30 to TRBJ1-2; D may be TRBD1 (5 bases). Germline V gene sequence: CDR1 GTSNPN, CDR2 SVGIG (reference sequence). The CDR3 covers 14 residues. V lost 2 bases and J 0 bases, leaving 10 bases between the germline ends. The CDR3 bases are TGTGCCTGGAGTTTAACGGGGGCTAACTATGGCTACACCTTC. Translation gives CAWSLTGANYGYTF.